Following are 22 T cell receptor beta chains from one sample sequenced in a study of blood T cell repertoires in COVID-19. Here immunoSEQ multiplex PCR was the method, and the copy in TCRdb shows in-frame clones only, minus some. The sample yields fewer than 350,000 clones, around nine tenths seen once. The sequenced sample consisted of peripheral blood. Receptors originate from a woman in her twenties or thirties with COVID-19, enrolled during active disease.

The V gene is TRBV13, the J gene TRBJ1-2; D is possibly TRBD1 (5 bases). Trimming took off 2 bases at V and 9 bases at J, with 10 bases between the two ends. Germline V gives CDR1 PRHDT, CDR2 FYEKMQ (reference sequence). CDR3 length equals 12 residues. CDR3 region: CASSLLGVSYTF. The CDR3 DNA reads TGTGCCAGCAGCTTACTAGGGGTGAGCTACACCTTC.

The chain combines TRBV2 with TRBJ1-4, with D hard to call. CDR1 and CDR2 from the germline V gene are SNHLY and FYNNEI. The CDR3 has 14 amino acids. V shed 4 bases and J shed 7 bases, with 13 bases lying between them. The CDR3: CASSAAGGGEKLFF. The CDR3, as DNA: TGTGCCAGCAGTGCGGCGGGAGGAGGTGAAAAACTGTTTTTT.

The rearrangement uses TRBV13 and TRBJ1-4; D is perhaps TRBD1 (5 bases). The CDR3 is made up of 16 amino acids. V was pared by 0 bases and J by 6 bases, with 14 bases between. The germline gives CDR1 PRHDT, CDR2 FYEKMQ (reference sequence). CDR3: CASSLGQGGNYEKLFF. CDR3 coding DNA: TGTGCCAGCAGCTTAGGCCAGGGTGGGAACTATGAAAAACTGTTTTTT. Full variable domain (outside the CDR3, taken from reference TRBV13 and TRBJ1-4): AAGVIQSPRHLIKEKRETATLKCYPIPRHDTVYWYQQGPGQDPQFLISFYEKMQSDKGSIPDRFSAQQFSDYHSELNMSSLELGDSALYFCASSLGQGGNYEKLFFGSGTQLSVL.

This chain joins TRBV7-9 and TRBJ1-5; 11 nucleotides match TRBD1. This CDR3 has 19 residues. In germline, CDR1 is SEHNR, CDR2 FQNEAQ (reference sequence). V trimming: 1 base; J trimming: 0 bases; junction bases outside the gene matches: 8. CDR3 nucleotide sequence: TGTGCCAGCAGCTTAGGCTCCGGACAGGGGGCAAGTAGCAATCAGCCCCAGCATTTT. It encodes CASSLGSGQGASSNQPQHF.

The chain combines TRBV6-5 with TRBJ2-7; 10 nucleotides line up with TRBD2. This CDR3 is 16 amino acids long. The germline V gene has CDR1 MNHEY and CDR2 SVGAGI. V gave up 2 bases and J gave up 4 bases; unmatched junction bases: 8. The CDR3, as DNA: TGTGCCAGCAGTTACGAGGAAGGTAGCGGGAGGTACGAGCAGTACTTC. Protein product: CASSYEEGSGRYEQYF.

This clone was detected only once. The chain carries TRBV15 and TRBJ2-3; D gene uncertain. Germline assignment: CDR1 LNHNV and CDR2 YYDKDF (reference sequence). The V end was cut by 5 bases, the J end by 1 base, with 10 bases between. The CDR3 is 14 amino acids. CDR3 loop: CATSLPGGTDTQYF. CDR3 nucleotides: TGTGCCACCAGCCTACCCGGTGGCACAGATACGCAGTATTTT. The full variable domain, in which reference TRBV15 and TRBJ2-3 provide the parts outside the CDR3, is DAMVIQNPRYQVTQFGKPVTLSCSQTLNHNVMYWYQQKSSQAPKLLFHYYDKDFNNEADTPDNFQSRRPNTSFCFLDIRSPGLGDTAMYLCATSLPGGTDTQYFGPGTRLTVL.

The J gene is TRBJ1-1, the V gene TRBV27; no definite D call. Germline V lookup: CDR1 MNHEY, CDR2 SMNVEV (reference sequence). V was cut by 3 bases and J by 4 bases, with 12 bases left in between. This CDR3 is built from 14 residues. CDR3 in amino acids: CASSFERGFTEAFF. CDR3 DNA sequence: TGTGCCAGCAGTTTTGAGCGAGGGTTCACTGAAGCTTTCTTT.

The chain uses TRBV10-3 and TRBJ1-4, with 10 bases lining up with TRBD1. Per the germline V gene, CDR1 is ENHRY and CDR2 is SYGVKD. Germline trimming cut 6 bases from V and 5 bases from J; bases unmatched to any gene: 9. This CDR3 contains 16 residues. In DNA, the CDR3 is TGTGCCATCAGACCGGGACAGGGGCCGCAAAATGAAAAACTGTTTTTT. This sequence encodes CAIRPGQGPQNEKLFF.

The chain recombines TRBV29-1 with TRBJ2-1; TRBD1 is a possible D gene (5 bases). Trimming took off 6 bases at V and 5 bases at J, with 8 bases between the two ends. Germline assignment: CDR1 SQVTM and CDR2 ANQGSEA. The CDR3 runs to 11 residues. As DNA, the CDR3 is TGCAGCGTCCCAGGGCACAATGAGCAGTTCTTC. This translates into CSVPGHNEQFF.

V is TRBV28 and J is TRBJ2-7, with D perhaps TRBD2 (6 bases). The V gene's germline CDR1 is MDHEN and CDR2 SYDVKM. Trimming cost V 4 bases and J 1 base, with 11 bases left between them. This CDR3 is built from 14 residues. The CDR3 loop is CASSYGGPSYEQYF. In nucleotides, the CDR3 is TGTGCCAGCAGTTACGGGGGACCATCCTACGAGCAGTACTTC.

V gene TRBV18 combines with J gene TRBJ1-1; weak D call: TRBD1 (6 bases). Germline lookup yields CDR1 KGHSH and CDR2 LQKENI. Trimming shortened V by 1 base and J by 1 base, and 19 bases separated the two germline ends. This CDR3 has 18 amino acids. The CDR3 protein is CASSPLTGRSRGNTEAFF. DNA of the CDR3: TGTGCCAGCTCACCACTCACAGGGCGGTCGAGAGGGAACACTGAAGCTTTCTTT.

This rearrangement joins TRBV10-2 to TRBJ1-6, with D tentatively TRBD1 (6 bases). V lost 6 bases, J lost 9 bases, and 18 bases lay in between. CDR3 length equals 15 residues. Germline-derived CDR1 and CDR2 are WSHSY and SAAADI. The CDR3 protein is CASSRDTSLGSPLHF. CDR3 DNA: TGCGCCAGCAGCAGGGACACGTCGCTCGGTTCACCCCTCCACTTT.

The rearrangement uses TRBV5-4 and TRBJ2-3; 9 positions agree with TRBD1. The CDR3 loop spans 14 amino acids. Germline V CDR1 and CDR2: SGHNT, YYREEE (reference sequence). J was trimmed by 6 bases and V by 4 bases; bases with no gene match: 6. CDR3 sequence: CASSRDRALDTQYF. DNA of the CDR3: TGTGCCAGCAGCCGGGACAGGGCTTTGGATACGCAGTATTTT. Full variable domain (outside the CDR3, taken from reference TRBV5-4 and TRBJ2-3): ETGVTQSPTHLIKTRGQQVTLRCSSQSGHNTVSWYQQALGQGPQFIFQYYREEENGRGNFPPRFSGLQFPNYSSELNVNALELDDSALYLCASSRDRALDTQYFGPGTRLTVL.

This chain joins TRBV7-3 and TRBJ2-1; tentatively, D is TRBD1 (5 bases). The CDR3 runs to 14 residues. The V end was cut by 5 bases, the J end by 9 bases, with 17 bases between. Per the germline V gene, CDR1 is SGHTA and CDR2 is FQGTGA. The CDR3 loop reads CASSPNFDSSEQFF. The CDR3 nucleotides read TGTGCCAGCAGCCCAAACTTTGACAGTAGTGAGCAGTTCTTC. Using reference TRBV7-3 and TRBJ2-1 for the parts outside the CDR3, the full variable domain is GAGVSQTPSNKVTEKGKYVELRCDPISGHTALYWYRQSLGQGPEFLIYFQGTGAADDSGLPNDRFFAVRPEGSVSTLKIQRTERGDSAVYLCASSPNFDSSEQFFGPGTRLTVL.

This chain uses TRBV12-3 or TRBV12-4 with TRBJ1-4, with TRBD1 identical over 7 bases. There are 13 residues in the CDR3. The trim removed 6 bases at V and 7 bases at J, leaving 5 bases unmatched. DNA for the CDR3: TGTGCCAGCAGCCTAGGGACAGTTGAAAAACTGTTTTTT. Translated: CASSLGTVEKLFF.

The rearrangement uses TRBV9 and TRBJ2-2; 8 nucleotides match TRBD2. This CDR3 has 16 residues. Germline V gene sequence: CDR1 SGDLS, CDR2 YYNGEE. The V gene end was trimmed by 0 bases and the J gene end by 4 bases; junction bases not matched to a gene: 5. The CDR3 spells CASSVDGRAATGELFF. The CDR3 nucleotides are TGTGCCAGCAGCGTAGACGGGAGGGCCGCCACCGGGGAGCTGTTTTTT.

This clone is a singleton in its sample. The CDR3 nucleotides are TGTGCCAGCATCGTCTCCCGGGACACCTACAATGAGCAGTTCTTC. The encoded protein is CASIVSRDTYNEQFF. The chain joins TRBV5-4 to TRBJ2-1; perhaps TRBD1 as D (6 bases). The V end lost 6 bases, the J end lost 2 bases, and 15 bases lay between the germline ends. The CDR3 consists of 15 residues. Per the germline V gene, CDR1 is SGHNT and CDR2 is YYREEE (reference sequence).

The chain employs TRBV6-2 or TRBV6-3 and TRBJ2-1; 15 nucleotides agree with TRBD2. Per germline, CDR1 MNHEY and CDR2 SVGEGT. The CDR3 contains 19 residues. The trim removed 6 bases at V and 7 bases at J, leaving 16 bases unmatched. The CDR3, as DNA: TGTGCCAGCAGCGGACTAGCGGGAGGGCAATATCCACCACCGAATGAGCAGTTCTTC. Its translation is CASSGLAGGQYPPPNEQFF.

The chain links TRBV19 to TRBJ1-2; the match to TRBD1 covers 10 bases. This CDR3 has 12 residues. The V gene's germline CDR1 is LNHDA and CDR2 SQIVND (reference sequence). V trimming: 7 bases; J trimming: 8 bases; junction bases outside the gene matches: 4. The CDR3 loop is CASTTGGLGYTF. In DNA form, the CDR3 reads TGTGCCAGTACGACAGGGGGCTTGGGCTACACCTTC.

The chain is built from TRBV9 and TRBJ2-7, with D hard to call. Germline V gene lookup returns CDR1 SGDLS and CDR2 YYNGEE. There are 14 residues in the CDR3. The ends were cut back, 2 bases at V and 1 base at J, with 10 bases in the middle. The CDR3 protein is CASSVVAESYEQYF. DNA for the CDR3: TGTGCCAGCAGCGTTGTGGCGGAATCCTACGAGCAGTACTTC. The variable domain in full, completed from reference TRBV9 and TRBJ2-7, reads DSGVTQTPKHLITATGQRVTLRCSPRSGDLSVYWYQQSLDQGLQFLIQYYNGEERAKGNILERFSAQQFPDLHSELNLSSLELGDSALYFCASSVVAESYEQYFGPGTRLTVT.

V is TRBV7-2 and J is TRBJ2-3; D is undetermined. The germline V and J ends were trimmed by 0 bases and 3 bases, with 4 bases remaining between them. The CDR3 loop spans 13 amino acids. From germline, CDR1 is SGHTA and CDR2 FQGNSA. The DNA of the CDR3 is TGTGCCAGCAGCTTAGCCCCGACAGATACGCAGTATTTT. As protein: CASSLAPTDTQYF.

This clone was seen more than once but under ten times. The rearrangement links TRBV9 to TRBJ1-2, with TRBD1 identical over 9 bases. Unmatched junction bases numbered 7, after V lost 4 bases and J lost 0 bases. The germline CDR1 and CDR2 sequences are SGDLS and YYNGEE. The CDR3 length is 16 residues. In DNA form, the CDR3 reads TGTGCCAGCAGCTTGGGACAGGGTCGGTCTAACTATGGCTACACCTTC. Its translation is CASSLGQGRSNYGYTF.